Below, 15 T cell receptor beta chains from the same sample are listed, as sequenced in a study of cytomegalovirus exposure and HLA in healthy donors. Researchers ran the PCR with 60 Vbeta and 13 Jbeta primers. Method: immunoSEQ multiplex PCR; TCRdb's copy keeps in-frame clones and lacks some. The repertoire includes 180,000 or so clones, over 75% of them detected once, and over 12% sits in the top ten. Sequencing used PBMCs. These TCRs come from a man aged 45-65 years in good health and CMV-seropositive.

This clone came up once. The chain links TRBV28 to TRBJ2-6; the D is unclear. V was shortened by 6 bases and J by 2 bases, with 11 bases between the two germline ends. The CDR3 extends over 15 amino acids. CDR1 and CDR2 (germline): MDHEN, SYDVKM. The CDR3 sequence: CASSRRQTGANVLTF. Here the CDR3 DNA reads TGTGCCAGCAGCCGTCGACAAACTGGGGCCAACGTCCTGACTTTC.

The chain links TRBV5-6 to TRBJ1-1; a possible D gene is TRBD1 (5 bases). CDR1 is SGHDT, CDR2 YYEEEE, per germline. V lost 0 bases, J lost 0 bases, and 12 bases lay in between. The CDR3 sequence is 16 residues long. CDR3 sequence reads: CASSLGGAFMNTEAFF. In nucleotides, the CDR3 is TGTGCCAGCAGCTTGGGTGGGGCTTTCATGAACACTGAAGCTTTCTTT.

The chain recombines TRBV11-2 with TRBJ1-1; the match to TRBD1 covers 8 bases. The germline V gene encodes CDR1 SGHAT and CDR2 FQNNGV. V trimming: 5 bases; J trimming: 4 bases; junction bases outside the gene matches: 12. The CDR3 contains 16 residues. CDR3 bases: TGTGCCAGCAGCCCACGACAGGGGCAGCGGAGCACTGAAGCTTTCTTT. Translation gives CASSPRQGQRSTEAFF.

This clone has a handful of counts. The chain joins TRBV6-5 to TRBJ1-5, with D hard to call. The CDR3 is made up of 15 amino acids. Germline V gives CDR1 MNHEY, CDR2 SVGAGI. V was cut by 6 bases and J by 0 bases, with 12 bases left in between. CDR3 bases: TGTGCCAGCAGGGAGCTATGGTATAGCAATCAGCCCCAGCATTTT. Translated: CASRELWYSNQPQHF.

The V and J genes are TRBV6-1 and TRBJ2-2; 7 bases line up with TRBD1. Germline CDR1 is MNHNS and CDR2 is SASEGT. V gave up 6 bases and J gave up 9 bases; unmatched junction bases: 7. The CDR3 loop spans 13 amino acids. The CDR3 is CASRGDRVRELFF. Written as DNA, the CDR3 is TGTGCCAGCAGGGGAGACAGGGTGCGGGAGCTGTTTTTT.

This clone was seen once. The CDR3 does not close with the conserved phenylalanine or tryptophan, likely indicating a read error. The V gene is TRBV6-6, the J gene TRBJ1-1, with 8 bases matching TRBD1. From germline, CDR1 is MNHNY and CDR2 SVGAGI (reference sequence). The CDR3 runs 15 residues. The trim removed 5 bases at V and 3 bases at J, leaving 8 bases unmatched. The CDR3 protein is CASSIWTGRDTEAFL. CDR3 nucleotides: TGTGCCAGCAGTATCTGGACAGGGAGGGACACTGAAGCTTTCCTT.

The V and J genes are TRBV14 and TRBJ1-6, with TRBD1 as a possible D gene (6 bases). The CDR3 totals 16 residues. CDR1 is SGHDN, CDR2 FVKESK, per germline. The V and J ends lost 6 bases and 3 bases respectively, with 15 bases between them. The CDR3 coding sequence is TGTGCCAGCAGTCGGACAGTTTTCCTCTATAATTCACCCCTCCACTTT. Translating gives CASSRTVFLYNSPLHF. The variable domain in full, completed from reference TRBV14 and TRBJ1-6, reads EAGVTQFPSHSVIEKGQTVTLRCDPISGHDNLYWYRRVMGKEIKFLLHFVKESKQDESGMPNNRFLAERTGGTYSTLKVQPAELEDSGVYFCASSRTVFLYNSPLHFGNGTRLTVT.

The chain uses TRBV6-6 and TRBJ1-2; D ambiguous. This CDR3 comprises 14 residues. The germline gives CDR1 MNHNY, CDR2 SVGAGI (reference sequence). Trimming stripped 2 bases from V and 8 bases from J, with 15 bases between. The CDR3 DNA reads as TGTGCCAGCAGTTACGGTAGCGCGTCTGAGGGCTACACCTTC. This gives the protein CASSYGSASEGYTF.

This chain links TRBV5-6 with TRBJ1-5; TRBD1 is a possible D gene (5 bases). Trimming cost V 2 bases and J 6 bases, with 15 bases left between them. This CDR3 comprises 15 residues. The germline gives CDR1 SGHDT, CDR2 YYEEEE. Here the CDR3 DNA reads TGTGCCAGCAGCTTAGGGCGGGGGGAAGGTCAGCCCCAGCATTTT. Amino acid sequence: CASSLGRGEGQPQHF.

The chain couples TRBV9 to TRBJ2-3; no firm D call. With 4 bases removed from V and 4 bases from J, the gap between germline ends came to 13 bases. Germline CDR1 and CDR2: SGDLS and YYNGEE. The CDR3 loop spans 14 amino acids. CDR3 DNA: TGTGCCAGCAGCTTGTCCTCGGCGGCAGATACGCAGTATTTT. Translated, it gives CASSLSSAADTQYF.

This rearrangement joins TRBV18 to TRBJ1-1; tentatively, D is TRBD1 (6 bases). Per germline, CDR1 KGHSH and CDR2 LQKENI. The germline V and J ends were trimmed by 5 bases and 11 bases, with 12 bases remaining between them. This CDR3 is built from 11 residues. The DNA of the CDR3 is TGTGCCAGCTCATCGTCGCAGGGGGCTTTCTTT. It specifies CASSSSQGAFF.

This rearrangement joins TRBV19 to TRBJ2-2, with TRBD2 matching 15 bases. After removal of 4 bases from V and 5 bases from J, the junction contained 8 bases not matched to a gene. Germline V gene sequence: CDR1 LNHDA, CDR2 SQIVND (reference sequence). This CDR3 has 18 amino acids. In nucleotides, the CDR3 is TGTGCCAGTAGTAAAGGACTAGCGGGGGGGCCGAGGACCGGGGAGCTGTTTTTT. It translates to CASSKGLAGGPRTGELFF.

The rearrangement uses TRBV7-2 and TRBJ2-3; 13 nucleotides line up with TRBD2. The V and J ends lost 5 bases and 4 bases, in that order; junction bases with no gene match: 6. This CDR3 contains 16 residues. Germline CDR1 is SGHTA and CDR2 is FQGNSA. The CDR3: CASSRTSGGAPDTQYF. The CDR3 nucleotides read TGTGCCAGCAGCCGAACTAGCGGGGGGGCCCCAGATACGCAGTATTTT.

This clone was seen just once. The CDR3 DNA reads TGCAGCGTCGCGAGGATCCCGTCACCTAGCACAGATACGCAGTATTTT. Translating gives CSVARIPSPSTDTQYF. The chain links TRBV29-1 to TRBJ2-3; the D is unclear. Germline CDR1 reads SQVTM; CDR2 reads ANQGSEA. The V gene lost 6 bases and the J gene lost 0 bases, with 19 bases spanning the gap. The CDR3 loop spans 16 amino acids.

The chain is built from TRBV9 and TRBJ1-2, with a tentative D call TRBD1 (5 bases). The CDR3 runs 14 residues. V lost 0 bases, J lost 7 bases, and 13 bases lay in between. Per the germline V gene, CDR1 is SGDLS and CDR2 is YYNGEE. Here the CDR3 reads CASSVAWGVSGYTF. As DNA, the CDR3 is TGTGCCAGCAGCGTAGCCTGGGGGGTGAGTGGCTACACCTTC.